This T cell receptor (beta chain) is from a study of blood T cell repertoires in COVID-19. Study-wide background: COVID-19 samples collected from the United States, Italy and Spain covered acute and convalescent phases.

This clone was observed a handful of times. Each participant's cohort was designated according to participant-reported clinical history. Within 2 weeks of study entry, exposed participants had contacted a PCR-confirmed or clinician-diagnosed COVID-19 case. Sequencing was performed with immunoSEQ multiplex PCR; in TCRdb, only in-frame clones are kept and a portion is missing. The repertoire has 150,000 to 200,000 clones, more than 75% of them found once; the top ten carry about an eighth. This CDR3 has 15 residues. V was trimmed by 1 base and J by 6 bases, leaving 16 bases between them. CDR1 is SGHTA, CDR2 FQGNSA, per germline.

The clonotype comes from a man aged 60-69 years who had been exposed to COVID-19. The genes are TRBV7-2 and TRBJ2-7, with D possibly TRBD1 on 5 matching bases. Sequences were obtained from PBMCs or T cells enriched from blood (not recorded which). The CDR3 protein is CASSLDIRGPLEQYF. The CDR3 DNA is TGTGCCAGCAGCTTAGATATTAGGGGTCCCCTCGAGCAGTACTTC.